These 30 T cell receptor beta chains came from one sample sequenced in a study of chemoradiotherapy in HPV16-positive cancers (dated by TCRdb to 2022 to 2024). Receptor libraries were prepared by the immunoSEQ multiplex PCR assay. TCRdb holds this immuneACCESS table with in-frame rearrangements only. Some clones are missing; in checked studies, unresolved V genes explain under half, and the rest has no known cause. Across this sample there are under 85,000 clones, with more than 70% seen only once. The ten largest clones represent 4% to 4.5% of the sample. The sample was blood, taken from a patient who underwent chemoradiotherapy. The origin of the receptors is a human donor with HPV-associated anogenital cancer.

V is TRBV11-1 and J is TRBJ1-2; 7 bases agree with TRBD1. The germline V gene encodes CDR1 SGHAT and CDR2 FQDESV (reference sequence). Trimming at V came to 5 bases and at J to 4 bases, leaving 1 base not matched to a gene. The CDR3 consists of 12 residues. CDR3 nucleotides: TGTGCCAGCAGCGGGACAGCCTATGGCTACACCTTC. This gives the protein CASSGTAYGYTF.

The V call is TRBV25-1, the J call TRBJ2-5, with D perhaps TRBD1 or TRBD2 (5 bases each). The tail of the sequence fits TRBJ2-7 better, so the J call may be wrong. This CDR3 has 14 residues. The germline gives CDR1 MGHDK, CDR2 SYGVNS. The CDR3 nucleotides read TGTGCCAGTCTATCAGGGAGAGGGTCCTACGAGCAGTACTTC. Protein product: CASLSGRGSYEQYF.

The chain uses TRBV9 and TRBJ1-1; the D is unclear. The V end was cut by 4 bases, the J end by 3 bases, with 16 bases between. Germline V gene data show CDR1 as SGDLS and CDR2 as YYNGEE. CDR3 length: 15 amino acids. CDR3 sequence reads: CASSRAPRGDTEAFF. Here the CDR3 DNA reads TGTGCCAGCAGCCGTGCCCCACGCGGAGACACTGAAGCTTTCTTT.

The gene calls are TRBV28 and TRBJ2-2; no reliable D call. This CDR3 has 12 amino acids. V lost 7 bases to trimming and J lost 9 bases, with 12 bases between them. From germline, CDR1 is MDHEN and CDR2 SYDVKM. The CDR3 region has the DNA TGTGCCAGCACCTCCCCGCCGAGGGAGCTGTTTTTT. Protein: CASTSPPRELFF.

CDR3 bases: TGTGCCAGCAGTTTAAGGGGGGTGAAGTCGATTCAAACTGAAGCTTTCTTT. Amino acids: CASSLRGVKSIQTEAFF. The genes are TRBV28 and TRBJ1-1; a possible D gene is TRBD1 (6 bases). With 2 bases removed from V and 5 bases from J, the gap between germline ends came to 21 bases. The CDR3 is 17 residues long. From germline, CDR1 is MDHEN and CDR2 SYDVKM.

The chain's CDR3 is CASSVGWEEVAFF. The CDR3 nucleotides are TGTGCCAGCAGCGTAGGTTGGGAGGAAGTAGCTTTCTTT. The rearrangement joins TRBV9 to TRBJ1-1, with D unresolved. CDR1 is SGDLS and CDR2 is YYNGEE in the germline V gene. This CDR3 has 13 residues. Trimming shortened V by 0 bases and J by 10 bases, and 13 bases separated the two germline ends.

In this sample, this clone turned up once. The identical CDR3 is also encoded by other nucleotide sequences in the sample. The CDR3 DNA reads TGCGCCAGCGGAGGAAGCGGGTACGAGCAGTACTTC. This codes for CASGGSGYEQYF. This chain joins TRBV10-1 and TRBJ2-7; a possible D gene is TRBD2 (6 bases). Trimming stripped 8 bases from V and 4 bases from J, with 12 bases between. The CDR3 contains 12 residues. From germline, CDR1 is WNHNN and CDR2 SYGVQD (reference sequence).

J is TRBJ2-7 and V is TRBV10-2, with D maybe TRBD1 (5 bases). The germline V gene encodes CDR1 WSHSY and CDR2 SAAADI. V was cut by 7 bases and J by 6 bases, with 16 bases left in between. The CDR3 is made up of 13 amino acids. CDR3 residues: CASNGKGLGEQYF. The CDR3 DNA sequence: TGCGCCAGCAACGGAAAGGGGTTAGGCGAGCAGTACTTC.

The chain has TRBV28 and TRBJ2-7; TRBD1 matches at 9 bases. V lost 6 bases, J lost 6 bases, and 9 bases stayed unmatched. Germline CDR1 and CDR2: MDHEN and SYDVKM. The CDR3 covers 14 residues. CDR3 protein: CASRGPGQGGEQYF. CDR3 sequence (DNA): TGTGCCAGCAGGGGCCCGGGACAGGGAGGCGAGCAGTACTTC.

V usage is TRBV5-4 and J usage is TRBJ1-5, with TRBD1 matching over 7 bases. Germline values: CDR1 SGHNT, CDR2 YYREEE (reference sequence). The J segment lost 0 bases and the V segment lost 4 bases, leaving 4 bases of the junction unmatched. This CDR3 has 15 residues. The CDR3 reads CASSPGQFSNQPQHF. CDR3 sequence (DNA): TGTGCCAGCAGCCCGGGACAGTTTAGCAATCAGCCCCAGCATTTT.

This clone has a single count. DNA of the CDR3: TGCGCCAGCAAGGTAGCGGGAGGGAACAACGAGCAGTACTTC. It yields the protein CASKVAGGNNEQYF. V gene TRBV4-1 combines with J gene TRBJ2-7; 11 bases match TRBD2. The ends lost 7 bases at V and 5 bases at J; junction bases unmatched: 7. Germline V gene lookup returns CDR1 MGHRA and CDR2 YSYEKL. The CDR3 has 14 residues.

This clone was detected a few times. This rearrangement joins TRBV27 to TRBJ2-1, with 13 bases lining up with TRBD2. The CDR3 is made up of 17 amino acids. The germline V gene has CDR1 MNHEY and CDR2 SMNVEV (reference sequence). V dropped 5 bases and J dropped 10; count of bases not matched to a gene: 14. CDR3 region: CASSLRTTSGRAGEQFF. The CDR3 DNA is TGTGCCAGCAGTCTCCGCACAACTAGCGGGAGGGCCGGGGAGCAGTTCTTC.

Notes on this clone: The same CDR3 can be traced to other DNA sequences in this sample. The chain links TRBV19 to TRBJ1-2; D gene uncertain. The V end lost 3 bases, the J end lost 2 bases, and 10 bases lay between the germline ends. Germline assignment: CDR1 LNHDA and CDR2 SQIVND (reference sequence). This CDR3 has 14 residues. The CDR3: CASSILGANYGYTF. CDR3 DNA sequence: TGTGCCAGTAGTATTTTAGGAGCGAACTATGGCTACACCTTC.

The chain combines TRBV6-5 with TRBJ2-5; TRBD1 or TRBD2 may be the D gene (5 bases each). Looked up from germline, CDR1 is MNHEY and CDR2 is SVGAGI. V dropped 6 bases and J dropped 4 bases, with 12 bases sitting between them. The CDR3 covers 13 residues. Written as DNA, the CDR3 is TGTGCCAGCAGCACCCCCGGGACAGAGACCCAGTACTTC. It yields the protein CASSTPGTETQYF.

The rearrangement uses TRBV11-3 and TRBJ1-1; D remains unclear. Trimming took 0 bases from V and 7 from J, leaving 6 bases between them. There are 12 residues in the CDR3. CDR1 and CDR2 from the germline V gene are SGHNT and YENEEA. This CDR3 is CASSLEFGEAFF. The CDR3, as DNA: TGTGCCAGCAGCTTAGAATTCGGTGAAGCTTTCTTT.

V usage is TRBV11-2 and J usage is TRBJ2-1, with D perhaps being TRBD1 or TRBD2 (6 bases each). Trimming stripped 1 base from V and 0 bases from J, with 7 bases between. The CDR3 is made up of 15 amino acids. CDR1 SGHAT and CDR2 FQNNGV come from the germline V gene. CDR3 sequence: CASSLGGASYNEQFF. Written as DNA, the CDR3 is TGTGCCAGCAGCTTAGGGGGGGCCTCCTACAATGAGCAGTTCTTC.

The chain carries TRBV19 and TRBJ1-1; D perhaps matches TRBD1 (6 bases). The germline CDR1 and CDR2 sequences are LNHDA and SQIVND (reference sequence). V shed 5 bases and J shed 11 bases, with 18 bases lying between them. CDR3 length equals 13 residues. The CDR3 here is CASSGTPGEGAFF. The CDR3 DNA follows: TGTGCCAGTAGTGGGACACCAGGAGAAGGGGCTTTCTTT.

This chain joins TRBV29-1 and TRBJ2-3; D gene unclear. This CDR3 region has 11 residues. Trimming took off 7 bases at V and 6 bases at J, with 11 bases between the two ends. Germline values: CDR1 SQVTM, CDR2 ANQGSEA. The CDR3 sequence is CSAGVGDTQYF. CDR3 in DNA: TGCAGCGCTGGGGTGGGTGATACGCAGTATTTT.

The chain couples TRBV10-3 to TRBJ1-2; 7 nucleotides match TRBD1. Per the germline V gene, CDR1 is ENHRY and CDR2 is SYGVKD. The CDR3 sequence is 13 residues long. V dropped 3 bases and J dropped 5; count of bases not matched to a gene: 3. The CDR3 protein is CAISEGTAYGYTF. The CDR3 bases are TGTGCCATCAGTGAAGGGACAGCTTATGGCTACACCTTC.

The rearrangement links TRBV30 to TRBJ2-7; 12 bases fit TRBD2. CDR3 length equals 15 residues. CDR1 and CDR2 from the germline V gene are GTSNPN and SVGIG (reference sequence). V was pared by 3 bases and J by 5 bases, with 8 bases of the junction left unmatched. CDR3 region: CAWSPGLAGLNEQYF. As DNA, the CDR3 is TGTGCCTGGAGCCCCGGACTAGCGGGGCTCAACGAGCAGTACTTC.

The V call is TRBV19, the J call TRBJ2-4; a weak D match, TRBD2 (6 bases). Trimming left V 1 base short and J 1 base short, with 11 bases between. The CDR3 is 16 residues long. The germline gives CDR1 LNHDA, CDR2 SQIVND (reference sequence). This CDR3 reads CASSIVGGGAKNIQYF. CDR3 coding DNA: TGTGCCAGTAGTATAGTCGGGGGTGGGGCCAAAAACATTCAGTACTTC.

The V gene is TRBV29-1, the J gene TRBJ1-2, with 7 bases fitting TRBD1. CDR1 and CDR2 (germline): SQVTM, ANQGSEA. This CDR3 has 13 amino acids. V lost 4 bases and J lost 3; bases outside the gene matches: 5. CDR3 amino acids: CSVGDREDYGYTF. In DNA form, the CDR3 reads TGCAGCGTTGGTGACAGGGAGGACTATGGCTACACCTTC.

The chain uses TRBV11-1 and TRBJ2-1, with a weak D call TRBD2 (5 bases). The ends were cut back, 5 bases at V and 7 bases at J, with 15 bases in the middle. Germline V gives CDR1 SGHAT, CDR2 FQDESV (reference sequence). The CDR3 runs 14 residues. The DNA for the CDR3 is TGTGCCAGCAGCCGGAGGTGGAAGCAGAATGAGCAGTTCTTC. Encoded protein: CASSRRWKQNEQFF.

The gene calls are TRBV27 and TRBJ1-5; D may be TRBD1 (5 bases). The CDR3 runs 16 residues. The germline gives CDR1 MNHEY, CDR2 SMNVEV (reference sequence). V dropped 6 bases and J dropped 2 bases, with 17 bases sitting between them. CDR3 sequence (DNA): TGTGCCAGCAGCCTCAATGGGGCGCGAGGCAATCAGCCCCAGCATTTT. Its translation: CASSLNGARGNQPQHF.

V and J are TRBV7-2 and TRBJ2-5; 8 bases fit TRBD2. Germline CDR1 and CDR2: SGHTA and FQGNSA. Losses at the gene ends were 4 bases for V and 13 bases for J; bases not matched to a gene: 14. The CDR3 has 14 amino acids. CDR3 region: CASSSTSGPWSWYF. The CDR3 DNA is TGTGCCAGCAGCTCAACTAGCGGCCCCTGGTCTTGGTACTTC.

The chain links TRBV5-5 to TRBJ1-6; no reliable D call. V was cut by 2 bases and J by 11 bases, with 8 bases left in between. The CDR3 extends over 12 amino acids. CDR1 and CDR2 from the germline V gene are SGHKS and YYEKEE (reference sequence). The CDR3 DNA is TGTGCCAGCAGCTTTAACGTTCCACCCCTCCACTTT. Its protein product is CASSFNVPPLHF.

The chain carries TRBV5-1 and TRBJ2-2, with TRBD2 as a possible D gene (7 bases). Germline V gene sequence: CDR1 SGHRS, CDR2 YFSETQ. V lost 1 base to trimming and J lost 0 bases, with 13 bases between them. This CDR3 region has 17 residues. In nucleotides, the CDR3 is TGCGCCAGCAGCTTGACTGGGGGGGCCGCGAACACCGGGGAGCTGTTTTTT. Its protein is CASSLTGGAANTGELFF.

The chain recombines TRBV2 with TRBJ2-5; 7 bases align to TRBD2. The length of the CDR3 is 14 residues. The V and J ends lost 6 bases and 4 bases, in that order; junction bases with no gene match: 8. Germline V gives CDR1 SNHLY, CDR2 FYNNEI. CDR3 DNA: TGTGCCAGCAGGGGTTCCGGCGGGAGAGAGACCCAGTACTTC. Amino acids: CASRGSGGRETQYF.

The CDR3 loop reads CASSQAVTRDSMRWGYTF. The CDR3 coding sequence is TGTGCCAGCAGCCAAGCGGTTACTAGGGATTCGATGAGGTGGGGCTACACCTTC. The chain employs TRBV4-2 and TRBJ1-2; D call uncertain. The germline V and J ends were trimmed by 1 base and 8 bases, with 26 bases remaining between them. CDR3 length equals 18 residues. Germline V gene data show CDR1 as LGHNA and CDR2 as YNFKEQ.

This chain joins TRBV28 and TRBJ1-4, with unresolved D. The V gene lost 7 bases and the J gene lost 3 bases, with 18 bases spanning the gap. The V gene's germline CDR1 is MDHEN and CDR2 SYDVKM. CDR3 length equals 16 residues. Here the CDR3 reads CASTLNVGSPNEKLFF. The CDR3 DNA reads TGTGCCAGCACCCTTAACGTAGGATCCCCTAATGAAAAACTGTTTTTT.